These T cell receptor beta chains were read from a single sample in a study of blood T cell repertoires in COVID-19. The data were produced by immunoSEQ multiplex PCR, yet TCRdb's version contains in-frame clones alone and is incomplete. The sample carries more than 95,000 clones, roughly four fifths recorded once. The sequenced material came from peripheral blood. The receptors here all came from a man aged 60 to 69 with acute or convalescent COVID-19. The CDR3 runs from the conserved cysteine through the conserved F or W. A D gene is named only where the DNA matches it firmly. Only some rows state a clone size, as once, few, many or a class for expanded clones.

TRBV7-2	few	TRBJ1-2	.	CASSFVTQAANYGYTF	TGTGCCAGCAGCTTCGTAACGCAGGCCGCTAACTATGGCTACACCTTC
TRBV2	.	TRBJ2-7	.	CASSGRSTYEQYF	TGTGCCAGCAGTGGGAGAAGTACCTACGAGCAGTACTTC
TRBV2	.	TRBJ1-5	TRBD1	CASSRDSNSNQPQHF	TGTGCCAGCAGCCGGGACAGCAATAGCAATCAGCCCCAGCATTTT
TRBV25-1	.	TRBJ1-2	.	CASSEPGTPSYGYTF	TGTGCCAGCAGTGAACCCGGGACACCTTCCTATGGCTACACCTTC
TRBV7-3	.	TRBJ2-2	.	CASSPLGGADTGELFF	TGTGCCAGCAGCCCACTAGGGGGGGCCGACACCGGGGAGCTGTTTTTT
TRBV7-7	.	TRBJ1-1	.	CASSLTSGLPNTEAFF	TGTGCTAGCAGCTTAACATCCGGACTACCGAACACTGAAGCTTTCTTT
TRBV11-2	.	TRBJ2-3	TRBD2	CASSFAMTSGRADTQYF	TGTGCCAGCAGCTTCGCCATGACTAGCGGGAGAGCAGATACGCAGTATTTT
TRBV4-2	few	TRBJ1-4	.	CASSQVGGSSNEKLFF	TGTGCCAGCAGCCAAGTTGGCGGATCCTCTAATGAAAAACTGTTTTTT
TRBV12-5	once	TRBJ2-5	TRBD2	CASGAREGETQYF	TGTGCTAGTGGTGCGCGGGAGGGGGAGACCCAGTACTTC
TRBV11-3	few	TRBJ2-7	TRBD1	CASSSGQVPDWEQYF	TGTGCCAGCAGCTCGGGACAGGTTCCTGACTGGGAGCAGTACTTC